What follows describes a single T cell receptor (beta chain). Antigen specificity is unknown. This CDR3 contains 16 residues. Germline CDR1 is SGHRS and CDR2 is YFSETQ. Trimming shortened V by 0 bases and J by 0 bases, and 10 bases separated the two germline ends. TCRdb reprocessed the 5' RACE reads with MiXCR, giving one entry per CDR3 protein. The sample carries some 840,000 distinct CDR3 sequences, 12% recorded once. The sample comes from a study of CD8 T cells in ankylosing spondylitis. Study-level findings and limits: There were earlier reports of some motif variants in reactive arthritis synovial fluid and blood. A TCR beta motif of roughly eight highly homologous variants appeared characteristic of ankylosing spondylitis blood. Clones linked to disease, bearing a CD8+ phenotype, were relatively rare in peripheral blood.

The receptor's source is a male donor with ankylosing spondylitis. Sequences were obtained from blood, either unsorted or a sorted T cell fraction (not recorded which). V and J are TRBV5-1 and TRBJ2-1; D remains ambiguous. The CDR3 is CASSLGLSSSYNEQFF. The CDR3 DNA reads TGCGCCAGCAGCTTGGGTCTTTCTAGCTCCTACAATGAGCAGTTCTTC.